These 2 T cell receptor beta chains share one sample of origin, sequenced in a study of glioma-infiltrating T cells. The iRepertoire nested amplicon-rescue multiplex PCR amplified TCR alpha and beta CDR3s from RNA. MiXCR was run by TCRdb on the multiplex PCR reads, yielding one entry per CDR3 protein. The sample holds under 200,000 distinct CDR3 sequences, around 40% seen once. The sample comprised glioma tissue, nonneoplastic brain tissue, or PBMCs (not recorded which). These receptors were taken from a human donor with low-grade glioma or glioblastoma, undergoing nonglioma brain surgery, or in good health (not recorded which).

This clonotype was counted a few times. The genes are TRBV11-2 and TRBJ2-1, with TRBD2 identical over 13 bases. The CDR3 sequence is 16 residues long. Unmatched junction bases numbered 5, after V lost 5 bases and J lost 4 bases. Germline loops: CDR1 SGHAT, CDR2 FQNNGV. The CDR3 is CASSDSTSGRYNEQFF. Written as DNA, the CDR3 is TGTGCCAGCAGCGATTCGACTAGCGGGAGGTACAATGAGCAGTTCTTC.

This clonotype was seen at least ten times. CDR3 loop: CASSLAATNTYEQYF. The DNA of the CDR3 is TGTGCCAGCAGCTTGGCAGCGACTAACACCTACGAGCAGTACTTC. The chain has TRBV7-8 and TRBJ2-7; maybe TRBD2 (5 bases). V lost 3 bases and J 2 bases, leaving 14 bases between the germline ends. Germline loops: CDR1 SGHVS, CDR2 FQNEAQ. The CDR3 spans 15 residues.